Listed below are T cell receptor beta chains from one sample, sequenced in a study of T cells in localized non-small cell lung cancer. Some clones are missing from TCRdb's copy, which holds only in-frame ones; the method was immunoSEQ multiplex PCR. This sample yields about 24,000 clones, of which more than 90% are seen a single time; nearly 15% belongs to the top ten. This specimen consisted of peripheral blood, obtained before any cancer treatment. Receptors originate from a man between 40 and 75 years old with stage III squamous cell lung carcinoma. Both conserved end residues are part of each CDR3. A D gene is named only where the DNA matches it firmly. Clone sizes are given selectively: once, few, many, or a class where the clone is expanded.

V	J	size	D	DNA	CDR3
TRBV19	TRBJ2-2	once	-	TGTGCCAGTAGTGCCCCCTTGGGGGGGGGCGGGACCGGGGAGCTGTTTTTT	CASSAPLGGGGTGELFF
TRBV5-4	TRBJ2-2	-	-	TGTGCCAGCAGCTTGGTCCCTGGAAACGGGGAGCTGTTTTTT	CASSLVPGNGELFF
TRBV7-2	TRBJ2-1	once	TRBD1	TGTGCCAGCAGCTCACGGGACAGGCGAAGAGAGCAGTTCTTC	CASSSRDRRREQFF
TRBV5-4	TRBJ2-1	-	-	TGTGCCAGCAGCCGAGGGAATGAGCAGTTCTTC	CASSRGNEQFF
TRBV25-1	TRBJ2-1	-	TRBD1	TGTGCCAGCAGTTACCCCAGAGGACAGGGGCCCTACAATGAGCAGTTCTTC	CASSYPRGQGPYNEQFF
TRBV28	TRBJ2-5	-	-	TGTGCCAGCAGTTTAATAGGGGATCGTGGAGAGACCCAGTACTTC	CASSLIGDRGETQYF
TRBV28	TRBJ2-4	-	-	TGTGCCAGCTCAAGGGGGGTTGGGGCCAAAAACATTCAGTACTTC	CASSRGVGAKNIQYF
TRBV18	TRBJ1-1	-	-	TGTGCCAGCTCGCGTCTTATGGACACTGAAGCTTTCTTT	CASSRLMDTEAFF
TRBV10-2	TRBJ1-2	-	-	TGCGCCAGCAGCCGGGGGGAAGGAGGCTACACCTTC	CASSRGEGGYTF
TRBV5-8	TRBJ2-3	-	-	TGTGCCAGCAGCTCAACCCCGGGGTACGGCACAGATACGCAGTATTTT	CASSSTPGYGTDTQYF
TRBV6-1	TRBJ1-2	-	-	TGTGCCAGCAGTGAGGCCAGAATCAACGATGGCTACACCTTC	CASSEARINDGYTF
TRBV4-3	TRBJ1-3	-	-	TGCGCCAGCAGCCAAGAACAGGGTTCTGGAAACACCATATATTTT	CASSQEQGSGNTIYF
TRBV7-9	TRBJ2-1	-	TRBD1	TGTGCCAGCAGCTTAGTGGGGGACAGGGGAGTCGGTGAGCAGTTCTTC	CASSLVGDRGVGEQFF
TRBV2	TRBJ1-3	-	-	TGTGCCAGCAGCGTACCCTTGGGAGGGGACTCTGGAAACACCATATATTTT	CASSVPLGGDSGNTIYF
TRBV4-3	TRBJ1-3	once	-	TGCGCCAGCAGCCCCGGAGAGGTGGGCTTGGGTGGAAACACCATATATTTT	CASSPGEVGLGGNTIYF
TRBV11-2	TRBJ2-2	-	TRBD2	TGTGCCAGCACCCGGACTAGCGGGGGGGCCGGGGAGCTGTTTTTT	CASTRTSGGAGELFF
TRBV18	TRBJ1-3	few	TRBD1	TGTGCCAGCTCAACGAGACAGGGCAAAAAAGGAAACACCATATATTTT	CASSTRQGKKGNTIYF